This T cell receptor (beta chain) was sequenced in a study of cytomegalovirus exposure and HLA in healthy donors. PCR was performed using 60 Vbeta and 13 Jbeta primers. TCRdb's copy holds only in-frame clones and misses some; the assay was immunoSEQ multiplex PCR. The repertoire includes 200,000 to 250,000 clones, 60% to 85% of them detected once, and 15% to 17% sits in the top ten. CDR3 length: 13 residues. Germline V lookup: CDR1 SGHTA, CDR2 FQGTGA. V lost 5 bases, J lost 6 bases, and 13 bases lay in between. The receptor comes from a man in his forties in good health and CMV-seronegative. What was sequenced was PBMCs. The chain recombines TRBV7-3 with TRBJ1-1; D unclear. The CDR3 DNA follows: TGTGCCAGCAGCCCATACCCCGGGGCTGAAGCTTTCTTT. Protein product: CASSPYPGAEAFF.